This TCR beta chain is drawn from a study of identical twins. Study-level results: Where out-of-frame alpha sequences were twin-shared, they showed excess low generation probability. Whereas memory repertoires showed no such difference, abundant cord blood beta clonotypes carried fewer insertions. Zero-insertion results could be subject to partial confounding by invariant MAIT and iNKT cells.

A few counts support this clonotype. Antigen unknown. Trimming removed 8 bases from V and 11 bases from J, with 24 bases in between. Germline V gives CDR1 DFQATT, CDR2 SNEGSKA (reference sequence). The CDR3 covers 13 residues. TCRdb re-called the 5' RACE reads with MiXCR, one entry per CDR3 protein. The sample shows around 340,000 distinct CDR3 sequences, roughly 9% of them seen only once. The clonotype was recovered from a woman aged 45-65 years in good health. V is TRBV20-1 and J is TRBJ1-1; maybe TRBD1 (6 bases). The sample comprised naive T cells sorted from blood. CDR3 protein: CSSPGGGAGHAFF. In DNA, the CDR3 is TGCAGTTCCCCCGGGGGGGGGGCGGGGCATGCTTTCTTT.